The next 25 T cell receptor beta chains were all read from a single sample in a study of Ad26.COV2.S vaccination and SARS-CoV-2 variants (dated by TCRdb to the early 2020s). The library was generated by the immunoSEQ multiplex PCR assay. Sourced from immuneACCESS, this table was stored by TCRdb with only in-frame sequences that have V and J called. A share of the clones is absent; for the studies checked, an unresolved V gene accounts for under half, and the remainder has no known explanation. Present in this sample are 300,000 to 400,000 clones, 75% to 90% of which were seen just once. The ten largest account for roughly 10% of the sample. The treatment or condition tag for this specimen amounts to: around 19 received Ad26.COV2.S at low or high dose, single or two shots; a few received placebo; per-sample allocation not given. Repertoires of vaccine and placebo recipients were sequenced from samples collected on day 63 after the first injection.

Sequencing was performed on peripheral blood, taken in a trial of Ad26.COV2.S vaccine versus placebo. These TCRs come from a person between 18 and 59 years old who received the Ad26.COV2.S COVID-19 vaccine or a placebo.

The chain recombines TRBV5-1 with TRBJ1-2; 9 bases are shared with TRBD1. The trim removed 4 bases at V and 4 bases at J, leaving 5 bases unmatched. Germline loops: CDR1 SGHRS, CDR2 YFSETQ. The CDR3 is made up of 14 amino acids. The CDR3 DNA reads TGCGCCAGCAGCCGGGACAGGGAAGGCTATGGCTACACCTTC. Protein sequence: CASSRDREGYGYTF.

This sequence joins TRBV7-9 and TRBJ2-5; D is possibly TRBD1 (6 bases). The germline V and J ends were trimmed by 5 bases and 0 bases, with 10 bases remaining between them. The CDR3 is 14 residues long. Germline V CDR1 and CDR2: SEHNR, FQNEAQ (reference sequence). The CDR3 spells CASSARTDQETQYF. The CDR3 DNA is TGTGCCAGCAGCGCCCGGACAGACCAAGAGACCCAGTACTTC.

The rearrangement links TRBV7-9 to TRBJ2-3; D gene uncertain. Trimming shortened V by 5 bases and J by 2 bases, and 14 bases separated the two germline ends. The CDR3 contains 15 residues. In germline, CDR1 is SEHNR, CDR2 FQNEAQ (reference sequence). The CDR3 DNA sequence: TGTGCCAGCAGCGAATCGTCAGCGCCCACAGATACGCAGTATTTT. Its translation: CASSESSAPTDTQYF. The full variable domain, its missing parts supplied by reference TRBV7-9 and TRBJ2-3, is DTGVSQNPRHKITKRGQNVTFRCDPISEHNRLYWYRQTLGQGPEFLTYFQNEAQLEKSRLLSDRFSAERPKGSFSTLEIQRTEQGDSAMYLCASSESSAPTDTQYFGPGTRLTVL.

The chain combines TRBV7-9 with TRBJ1-4; D possibly corresponds to TRBD1 (6 bases). CDR3 size: 15 residues. The V end was cut by 3 bases, the J end by 8 bases, with 16 bases between. Germline CDR1 SEHNR, CDR2 FQNEAQ (reference sequence). The CDR3 loop is CASSFSTGIGEKLFF. The CDR3 bases are TGTGCCAGCAGCTTTTCTACAGGGATAGGGGAAAAACTGTTTTTT.

DNA for the CDR3: TGTGCCATCAGTGAACCCAACTACGAGCAGTACTTC. Its protein product is CAISEPNYEQYF. The rearrangement links TRBV10-3 to TRBJ2-7, with D unclear. This CDR3 comprises 12 residues. The germline gives CDR1 ENHRY, CDR2 SYGVKD. The V and J ends lost 3 bases and 3 bases respectively, with 6 bases between them.

The genes are TRBV7-2 and TRBJ2-7; no clear D gene. This CDR3 comprises 13 residues. V dropped 1 base and J dropped 6 bases, with 10 bases sitting between them. CDR1 is SGHTA and CDR2 is FQGNSA in the germline V gene. The CDR3 region is CASSLVGSGEQYF. The CDR3 DNA reads TGTGCCAGCAGCTTAGTTGGGTCCGGCGAGCAGTACTTC.

The chain uses TRBV7-2 and TRBJ1-3; TRBD1 aligns across 9 bases. CDR1 is SGHTA, CDR2 FQGNSA, per germline. This CDR3 comprises 16 residues. Trimming at V came to 1 base and at J to 5 bases, leaving 6 bases not matched to a gene. CDR3 residues: CASSLDRGQGRNTIYF. CDR3 in DNA: TGTGCCAGCAGCTTAGACAGGGGGCAAGGAAGAAACACCATATATTTT. Drawing the rest from reference TRBV7-2 and TRBJ1-3, the complete variable domain is GAGVSQSPSNKVTEKGKDVELRCDPISGHTALYWYRQSLGQGLEFLIYFQGNSAPDKSGLPSDRFSAERTGGSVSTLTIQRTQQEDSAVYLCASSLDRGQGRNTIYFGEGSWLTVV.

The V and J genes are TRBV2 and TRBJ2-7, with D possibly TRBD1 on 6 matching bases. The CDR3 totals 19 residues. V was clipped by 3 bases and J by 3 bases, with 27 bases between them. CDR1 SNHLY and CDR2 FYNNEI come from the germline V gene. The CDR3 sequence: CASSDPHRTAHNAYYEQYF. The CDR3 nucleotides are TGTGCCAGCAGTGACCCACACAGGACAGCGCACAACGCCTACTACGAGCAGTACTTC. The whole variable domain, filled in from reference TRBV2 and TRBJ2-7, reads EPEVTQTPSHQVTQMGQEVILRCVPISNHLYFYWYRQILGQKVEFLVSFYNNEISEKSEIFDDQFSVERPDGSNFTLKIRSTKLEDSAMYFCASSDPHRTAHNAYYEQYFGPGTRLTVT.

The chain carries TRBV19 and TRBJ2-3; D gene ambiguous. Germline loops: CDR1 LNHDA, CDR2 SQIVND (reference sequence). The CDR3 totals 14 residues. Trimming left V 4 bases short and J 6 bases short, with 14 bases between. This chain's CDR3 is CASSRPVKSDTQYF. The CDR3 nucleotides are TGTGCCAGTAGTAGGCCAGTCAAATCCGATACGCAGTATTTT.

In the case of this clone: Other nucleotide sequences from this sample produce the same CDR3. The CDR3 is CATSDWTGSTDTQYF. Here the CDR3 DNA reads TGTGCCACCAGTGATTGGACAGGTAGCACAGATACGCAGTATTTT. The chain has TRBV24-1 and TRBJ2-3, with 7 bases identical to TRBD1. This CDR3 is built from 15 residues. CDR1 is KGHDR and CDR2 is SFDVKD in the germline V gene. V was pared by 2 bases and J by 0 bases, with 1 base of the junction left unmatched.

The V call is TRBV24-1, the J call TRBJ2-7; D is unclear. The ends were cut back, 3 bases at V and 3 bases at J, with 11 bases in the middle. Germline V gene lookup returns CDR1 KGHDR and CDR2 SFDVKD. This CDR3 is built from 14 residues. CDR3 loop: CATSDSDLSYEQYF. The CDR3 DNA reads TGTGCCACCAGTGATAGCGACTTGAGCTACGAGCAGTACTTC.

The rearrangement links TRBV4-2 to TRBJ2-1; D might be TRBD1 or TRBD2, each matching 6 bases. V was pared by 3 bases and J by 2 bases, with 17 bases between. This CDR3 comprises 17 residues. Germline CDR1 is LGHNA and CDR2 is YNFKEQ. The CDR3 is CASSQFVGGFPYNEQFF. DNA of the CDR3: TGTGCCAGCAGCCAGTTCGTGGGGGGCTTCCCCTACAATGAGCAGTTCTTC.

The chain carries TRBV28 and TRBJ2-3; D is uncertain. The CDR3 covers 15 residues. The V end was cut by 7 bases, the J end by 0 bases, with 14 bases between. Germline CDR1 reads MDHEN; CDR2 reads SYDVKM. The CDR3 coding sequence is TGTGCCAGCAACCCGAACAGTCCTAGCACAGATACGCAGTATTTT. It yields the protein CASNPNSPSTDTQYF.

The table lists this clone with a count of one. The chain employs TRBV28 and TRBJ2-7; perhaps D is TRBD1 or TRBD2 (5 bases each). V was pared by 8 bases and J by 2 bases, with 10 bases between. Germline V CDR1 and CDR2: MDHEN, SYDVKM. This CDR3 contains 12 residues. CDR3 DNA sequence: TGTGCCAGCTCCCAGGGACCCTACGAGCAGTACTTC. Amino acids: CASSQGPYEQYF.

The genes are TRBV2 and TRBJ1-1; tentative D call: TRBD1 (6 bases). Deletions cut 6 bases from V and 1 base from J, with 6 bases between. From germline, CDR1 is SNHLY and CDR2 FYNNEI. CDR3 length equals 12 residues. As DNA, the CDR3 is TGTGCCAGCAGGGACAGGAACACTGAAGCTTTCTTT. It is translated as CASRDRNTEAFF.

The chain couples TRBV9 to TRBJ2-3; 10 positions agree with TRBD2. From germline, CDR1 is SGDLS and CDR2 YYNGEE. Trimming cost V 0 bases and J 5 bases; bases outside gene matches: 9. The CDR3 spans 17 residues. CDR3 protein: CASSVGVAGGKIDTQYF. The CDR3 nucleotides are TGTGCCAGCAGCGTAGGGGTAGCGGGAGGAAAAATAGATACGCAGTATTTT.

V is TRBV10-3 and J is TRBJ1-5; D not resolved. The germline V gene has CDR1 ENHRY and CDR2 SYGVKD. The CDR3 contains 13 residues. The V end was cut by 1 base, the J end by 4 bases, with 5 bases between. CDR3 DNA sequence: TGTGCCATCAGTGAGTTACAAAATCAGCCCCAGCATTTT. Encoded protein: CAISELQNQPQHF.

This chain links TRBV27 with TRBJ1-5; D gene unclear. This CDR3 has 13 amino acids. Germline lookup yields CDR1 MNHEY and CDR2 SMNVEV (reference sequence). V shed 9 bases and J shed 3 bases, with 12 bases lying between them. Here the CDR3 DNA reads TGTGCCAGTTCGACGGGCTCCAATCAGCCCCAGCATTTT. Amino acids: CASSTGSNQPQHF.

The genes are TRBV7-3 and TRBJ2-1, with TRBD2 matching 8 bases. Germline CDR1 is SGHTA and CDR2 is FQGTGA. Trimming cost V 5 bases and J 10 bases; bases outside gene matches: 16. This CDR3 contains 16 residues. The CDR3 nucleotides read TGTGCCAGCAGCCCTGGGCTAGCGGGTGTCCTCGGCGAGCAGTTCTTC. It is translated as CASSPGLAGVLGEQFF.

This clone turned up a few times. The gene calls are TRBV11-2 and TRBJ1-2, with D unresolved. CDR1 and CDR2 (germline): SGHAT, FQNNGV. The CDR3 runs 12 residues. V lost 1 base and J lost 4, with 4 bases in between. CDR3 loop: CASSLVSYGYTF. DNA of the CDR3: TGTGCCAGCAGCTTAGTCTCCTATGGCTACACCTTC.

The chain recombines TRBV6-6 with TRBJ2-1; 7 bases line up with TRBD2. CDR3 size: 16 residues. From germline, CDR1 is MNHNY and CDR2 SVGAGI (reference sequence). V lost 6 bases, J lost 0 bases, and 8 bases stayed unmatched. The CDR3 here is CASSPLAGRSYNEQFF. The CDR3 DNA sequence: TGTGCCAGCAGCCCCTTAGCGGGCCGCTCCTACAATGAGCAGTTCTTC.

This clone appeared a few times. The chain employs TRBV7-2 and TRBJ1-3; no definite D call. Germline V lookup: CDR1 SGHTA, CDR2 FQGNSA. Deletions cut 1 base from V and 1 base from J, with 2 bases between. The CDR3 is 13 residues long. The CDR3 here is CASSLVSGNTIYF. The CDR3 DNA follows: TGTGCCAGCAGCTTAGTATCTGGAAACACCATATATTTT.

This rearrangement joins TRBV21-1 to TRBJ2-4; whether TRBD2, the table's D call, matches the DNA was not checked. TRBV21-1 is tagged as a pseudogene. The CDR3 consists of 9 residues. CDR3 protein: CATADIQYF. In nucleotides, the CDR3 is TGTGCCACCGCGGACATTCAGTACTTC.

A few counts support this clone. The chain joins TRBV6-5 to TRBJ2-3; perhaps TRBD1 as D (6 bases). The germline V gene encodes CDR1 MNHEY and CDR2 SVGAGI. V lost 6 bases, J lost 2 bases, and 9 bases lay in between. The CDR3 has 13 amino acids. For the CDR3, the DNA is TGTGCCAGCAGGGACAGTTCCACAGATACGCAGTATTTT. Residues: CASRDSSTDTQYF.

This sequence joins TRBV4-3 and TRBJ2-7; 7 bases are a match to TRBD1. The CDR3 consists of 16 residues. V was clipped by 0 bases and J by 2 bases; unmatched bases: 7. Germline V gene sequence: CDR1 LGHNA, CDR2 YSLEER. The CDR3 nucleotides read TGCGCCAGCAGCCAAGATTTCCCCCAGGGGGCCTACGAGCAGTACTTC. It translates to CASSQDFPQGAYEQYF.